These 31 T cell receptor beta chains share one sample of origin, sequenced in a study of OX40 agonist ivuxolimab in advanced cancers. TCRdb's table, derived via immunoSEQ multiplex PCR, lists solely in-frame clones and lacks some. The data hold fewer than 50,000 clones, with around nine tenths observed a single time. Sequences were derived from CD4+ or CD8+ T cells sorted from blood, sampled in a trial of the OX40 agonist ivuxolimab. Receptors were obtained from an adult with an advanced solid tumor such as melanoma, head and neck, liver or kidney cancer.

The rearrangement joins TRBV7-9 to TRBJ2-3; D may be TRBD1 (5 bases). V lost 5 bases, J lost 8 bases, and 11 bases lay in between. The germline V gene encodes CDR1 SEHNR and CDR2 FQNEAQ (reference sequence). The CDR3 contains 12 residues. CDR3: CASSPGFSTQYF. CDR3 sequence (DNA): TGTGCCAGCAGCCCAGGGTTCTCTACGCAGTATTTT.

This CDR3 is CASSLTGATQGDEQFF. In DNA form, the CDR3 reads TGTGCCAGCAGCTTAACGGGGGCGACCCAAGGCGATGAGCAGTTCTTC. The genes are TRBV7-3 and TRBJ2-1; maybe TRBD1 (6 bases). CDR1 and CDR2 (germline): SGHTA, FQGTGA. The V end lost 0 bases, the J end lost 8 bases, and 17 bases lay between the germline ends. The CDR3 spans 16 residues.

The genes are TRBV5-4 and TRBJ2-5; weak D call: TRBD2 (6 bases). The J call may not be correct, given that the DNA end is closer to TRBJ2-7. This CDR3 has 14 residues. Germline V lookup: CDR1 SGHNT, CDR2 YYREEE (reference sequence). CDR3 residues: CASSLRRGIGEQYF. The CDR3 DNA is TGTGCCAGCAGCCTTAGGCGGGGTATCGGCGAGCAGTACTTC.

This chain joins TRBV9 and TRBJ2-2; D is unresolved. V was clipped by 0 bases and J by 4 bases, with 10 bases between them. Per germline, CDR1 SGDLS and CDR2 YYNGEE. The CDR3 sequence is 15 residues long. The CDR3 nucleotides are TGTGCCAGCAGCGTAGTTGGCAGAATCACCGGGGAGCTGTTTTTT. Protein product: CASSVVGRITGELFF.

V is TRBV19 and J is TRBJ1-4; possibly TRBD1 for D (6 bases). CDR1 is LNHDA, CDR2 SQIVND, per germline (reference sequence). Trimming shortened V by 3 bases and J by 7 bases, and 12 bases separated the two germline ends. The CDR3 covers 14 residues. CDR3 residues: CASSIQRGGEKLFF. The CDR3 bases are TGTGCCAGTAGTATTCAGCGAGGGGGTGAAAAACTGTTTTTT.

The chain uses TRBV9 and TRBJ2-7; D might be TRBD1 (5 bases). Trimming stripped 0 bases from V and 5 bases from J, with 12 bases between. This CDR3 is built from 14 residues. CDR1 is SGDLS, CDR2 YYNGEE, per germline. CDR3 in amino acids: CASSVDVAGNEQYF. The DNA of the CDR3 is TGTGCCAGCAGCGTAGATGTGGCAGGGAACGAGCAGTACTTC.

The chain combines TRBV6-6 with TRBJ2-2; 9 bases map to TRBD1. The ends lost 4 bases at V and 5 bases at J; junction bases unmatched: 2. CDR3 length: 14 residues. The germline V gene has CDR1 MNHNY and CDR2 SVGAGI (reference sequence). CDR3 protein: CASSWGQGTGELFF. Written as DNA, the CDR3 is TGTGCCAGCAGTTGGGGACAGGGAACCGGGGAGCTGTTTTTT.

The chain has TRBV4-2 and TRBJ1-2, with 12 nucleotides matching TRBD1. V was pared by 5 bases and J by 4 bases, with 8 bases of the junction left unmatched. The CDR3 extends over 16 amino acids. In germline, CDR1 is LGHNA, CDR2 YNFKEQ. The CDR3 nucleotides are TGTGCCAGCAGCTTGCCGCCGGGACAGGGGGCCTATGGCTACACCTTC. It is translated as CASSLPPGQGAYGYTF.

J is TRBJ2-7 and V is TRBV29-1; D is possibly TRBD2 (6 bases). The CDR3 runs to 14 residues. Germline CDR1 is SQVTM and CDR2 is ANQGSEA. Trimming took off 3 bases at V and 5 bases at J, with 17 bases between the two ends. CDR3 sequence: CSVDTPGTANEQYF. CDR3 DNA: TGCAGCGTTGATACTCCCGGGACTGCTAACGAGCAGTACTTC.

The chain couples TRBV7-6 to TRBJ2-7, with D possibly being TRBD1 (7 bases). V was cut by 3 bases and J by 5 bases, with 14 bases left in between. The CDR3 spans 14 residues. CDR1 and CDR2 from the germline V gene are SGHVS and FNYEAQ. The CDR3 region has the DNA TGTGCCAGCAGCTTCCGACAGGGCGGGAACGAGCAGTACTTC. Amino acid sequence: CASSFRQGGNEQYF.

The J gene is TRBJ2-6, the V gene TRBV29-1; unclear D gene. CDR1 is SQVTM and CDR2 is ANQGSEA in the germline V gene. The CDR3 loop spans 14 amino acids. V was pared by 6 bases and J by 0 bases, with 9 bases between. The CDR3 sequence is CSVQAGSGANVLTF. The CDR3 nucleotides are TGCAGCGTGCAGGCAGGCTCTGGGGCCAACGTCCTGACTTTC.

The chain couples TRBV7-6 to TRBJ2-1; D possibly corresponds to TRBD2 (6 bases). Trimming left V 0 bases short and J 9 bases short, with 9 bases between. Germline V lookup: CDR1 SGHVS, CDR2 FNYEAQ. CDR3 length equals 13 residues. CDR3 residues: CASSLAGGGEQFF. As DNA, the CDR3 is TGTGCCAGCAGCTTAGCGGGGGGTGGTGAGCAGTTCTTC.

This chain connects TRBV6-5 to TRBJ1-6, with TRBD1 matching 11 bases. V gave up 6 bases and J gave up 9 bases; unmatched junction bases: 4. CDR1 is MNHEY and CDR2 is SVGAGI in the germline V gene. The CDR3 totals 14 residues. CDR3 sequence reads: CASRTDRGLSPLHF. The DNA of the CDR3 is TGTGCCAGCAGAACGGACAGGGGGCTTTCACCCCTCCACTTT.

This clone was recorded once. DNA for the CDR3: TGTGCCAGTAGCCTTGGACAGGGGAGGGTTGCGAACACCGGGGAGCTGTTTTTT. This codes for CASSLGQGRVANTGELFF. The chain has TRBV19 and TRBJ2-2; 9 bases align to TRBD1. With 6 bases clipped from V and 0 bases from J, the junction kept 11 bases outside the gene matches. Germline V CDR1 and CDR2: LNHDA, SQIVND (reference sequence). The CDR3 sequence is 18 residues long.

Worth noting for this clone: The same CDR3 arises from other DNA sequences in this sample as well. The V gene is TRBV6-1, the J gene TRBJ2-7; D may be TRBD1 (7 bases). V was pared by 6 bases and J by 5 bases, with 20 bases between. This CDR3 is 15 amino acids long. Per germline, CDR1 MNHNS and CDR2 SASEGT. The CDR3 region has the DNA TGTGCCAGCAGCCTTTTAGCAGGGGGGCTCCACGAGCAGTACTTC. The encoded protein is CASSLLAGGLHEQYF.

The V call is TRBV18, the J call TRBJ2-3; D might be TRBD2 (6 bases). The CDR3 is 15 residues long. The ends were cut back, 6 bases at V and 2 bases at J, with 15 bases in the middle. The germline CDR1 and CDR2 sequences are KGHSH and LQKENI. CDR3 in amino acids: CASSSGTPLTDTQYF. Here the CDR3 DNA reads TGTGCCAGCTCGTCCGGGACTCCCCTCACAGATACGCAGTATTTT. Looking up the rest from reference TRBV18 and TRBJ2-3 gives the full variable domain: NAGVMQNPRHLVRRRGQEARLRCSPMKGHSHVYWYRQLPEEGLKFMVYLQKENIIDESGMPKERFSAEFPKEGPSILRIQQVVRGDSAAYFCASSSGTPLTDTQYFGPGTRLTVL.

This clone was observed a few times. The chain couples TRBV6-5 to TRBJ2-7; 11 bases agree with TRBD2. The V segment lost 4 bases and the J segment 4 bases; nucleotides outside the gene matches: 3. CDR1 and CDR2 (germline): MNHEY, SVGAGI. The CDR3 is 14 amino acids. CDR3: CASSSRLAGYEQYF. As DNA, the CDR3 is TGTGCCAGCAGTTCCAGACTAGCGGGGTACGAGCAGTACTTC.

CDR3 sequence reads: CASNMQGANYGYTF. Here the CDR3 DNA reads TGTGCCAGCAACATGCAGGGGGCTAACTATGGCTACACCTTC. The rearrangement links TRBV2 to TRBJ1-2, with TRBD1 identical over 7 bases. J gave up 0 bases and V 7 bases, and 5 bases lay outside the gene matches. The CDR3 has 14 amino acids. CDR1 is SNHLY and CDR2 is FYNNEI in the germline V gene.

The V call is TRBV7-8, the J call TRBJ2-7; D is unresolved. The germline V and J ends were trimmed by 1 base and 3 bases, with 1 base remaining between them. The CDR3 is 11 amino acids. Germline CDR1 SGHVS, CDR2 FQNEAQ. CDR3 sequence (DNA): TGTGCCAGCAGCTTAGTCTACGAGCAGTACTTC. Its translation: CASSLVYEQYF.

The chain has TRBV30 and TRBJ1-1; TRBD1 agrees at 12 bases. Trimming cost V 0 bases and J 5 bases; bases outside gene matches: 16. Germline lookup yields CDR1 GTSNPN and CDR2 SVGIG (reference sequence). CDR3 length: 19 residues. Written as DNA, the CDR3 is TGTGCCTGGAGTGTACGGGGACAGGGGGCATCGGTGGGAATGACTGAAGCTTTCTTT. As protein: CAWSVRGQGASVGMTEAFF.

The V call is TRBV10-3, the J call TRBJ2-7; no definite D call. Trimming stripped 0 bases from V and 0 bases from J, with 9 bases between. The CDR3 spans 15 residues. Per the germline V gene, CDR1 is ENHRY and CDR2 is SYGVKD. CDR3 nucleotides: TGTGCCATCAGTGAGTCCGCGTCGAGCTCCTACGAGCAGTACTTC. This translates into CAISESASSSYEQYF.

This chain links TRBV5-6 with TRBJ1-1; 9 bases align to TRBD1. This CDR3 has 14 amino acids. The J segment lost 5 bases and the V segment lost 5 bases, leaving 7 bases of the junction unmatched. Germline V lookup: CDR1 SGHDT, CDR2 YYEEEE. The CDR3 sequence is CASSYRDRVTEAFF. The CDR3 DNA follows: TGTGCCAGCAGTTACCGGGACAGGGTGACTGAAGCTTTCTTT.

The rearrangement joins TRBV15 to TRBJ1-4, with TRBD1 matching 8 bases. CDR1 LNHNV and CDR2 YYDKDF come from the germline V gene (reference sequence). There are 16 residues in the CDR3. V trimming: 8 bases; J trimming: 2 bases; junction bases outside the gene matches: 10. The CDR3 sequence is CATDETGGATNEKLFF. The CDR3 region has the DNA TGTGCCACCGACGAAACAGGGGGAGCCACTAATGAAAAACTGTTTTTT.

This sequence joins TRBV15 and TRBJ1-2; 7 bases map to TRBD1. CDR1 and CDR2 from the germline V gene are LNHNV and YYDKDF (reference sequence). The trim removed 0 bases at V and 4 bases at J, leaving 8 bases unmatched. CDR3 size: 16 residues. The CDR3 loop is CATSRDLGTETYGYTF. CDR3 bases: TGTGCCACCAGCAGAGATCTTGGGACAGAAACCTATGGCTACACCTTC.

This clone was observed once. V gene TRBV2 combines with J gene TRBJ1-1, with D perhaps TRBD1 (5 bases). Trimming took off 4 bases at V and 5 bases at J, with 11 bases between the two ends. This CDR3 is 13 amino acids long. Germline V gene lookup returns CDR1 SNHLY and CDR2 FYNNEI. CDR3 bases: TGTGCCAGCAGTGCCAGGGAAATGACTGAAGCTTTCTTT. This sequence encodes CASSAREMTEAFF. The full variable domain, with the rest looked up from reference TRBV2 and TRBJ1-1, is EPEVTQTPSHQVTQMGQEVILRCVPISNHLYFYWYRQILGQKVEFLVSFYNNEISEKSEIFDDQFSVERPDGSNFTLKIRSTKLEDSAMYFCASSAREMTEAFFGQGTRLTVV.

The chain couples TRBV29-1 to TRBJ1-1, with D unclear. V was cut by 5 bases and J by 1 base, with 17 bases left in between. Germline V gene sequence: CDR1 SQVTM, CDR2 ANQGSEA. This CDR3 has 15 amino acids. CDR3 region: CSVLGFAQRNTEAFF. CDR3 in DNA: TGCAGCGTTTTGGGGTTCGCACAGAGGAACACTGAAGCTTTCTTT.

V is TRBV5-1 and J is TRBJ2-5; 12 bases match TRBD1. The V segment lost 4 bases and the J segment 3 bases; nucleotides outside the gene matches: 4. The CDR3 is 15 amino acids. Germline CDR1 SGHRS, CDR2 YFSETQ. CDR3 loop: CASSPGTGGKETQYF. CDR3 sequence (DNA): TGCGCCAGCAGCCCCGGGACAGGGGGCAAAGAGACCCAGTACTTC.

This chain connects TRBV7-3 to TRBJ2-1; TRBD2 agrees at 8 bases. This CDR3 region has 14 residues. CDR1 is SGHTA and CDR2 is FQGTGA in the germline V gene. V shed 5 bases and J 7 bases; nucleotides not matched to a gene: 7. The CDR3 DNA reads TGTGCCAGCAGCCCCGGGACTAGTAGAAATGAGCAGTTCTTC. Protein: CASSPGTSRNEQFF. Looking up the rest from reference TRBV7-3 and TRBJ2-1 gives the full variable domain: GAGVSQTPSNKVTEKGKYVELRCDPISGHTALYWYRQSLGQGPEFLIYFQGTGAADDSGLPNDRFFAVRPEGSVSTLKIQRTERGDSAVYLCASSPGTSRNEQFFGPGTRLTVL.

There are many counts of this clone. The V gene is TRBV13, the J gene TRBJ2-7; the match to TRBD2 covers 10 bases. V was clipped by 8 bases and J by 4 bases; unmatched bases: 8. The CDR3 loop spans 14 amino acids. Germline CDR1 reads PRHDT; CDR2 reads FYEKMQ (reference sequence). CDR3 coding DNA: TGTGCCAGCCGTCTAGCGGGAGACACTTACGAGCAGTACTTC. The encoded protein is CASRLAGDTYEQYF. The variable domain in full, completed from reference TRBV13 and TRBJ2-7, reads AAGVIQSPRHLIKEKRETATLKCYPIPRHDTVYWYQQGPGQDPQFLISFYEKMQSDKGSIPDRFSAQQFSDYHSELNMSSLELGDSALYFCASRLAGDTYEQYFGPGTRLTVT.

This clone was seen only a few times. This chain connects TRBV7-2 to TRBJ2-1; no clear D. The germline V gene has CDR1 SGHTA and CDR2 FQGNSA. With 3 bases removed from V and 9 bases from J, the gap between germline ends came to 9 bases. The length of the CDR3 is 12 residues. The CDR3 coding sequence is TGTGCCAGCAGCTTCACCCTTTCTGAGCAGTTCTTC. This translates into CASSFTLSEQFF.

The CDR3 nucleotides are TGTGCCAGCAGCCGCAGGGGGCCCCCCTACGAGCAGTACTTC. This sequence encodes CASSRRGPPYEQYF. The chain joins TRBV28 to TRBJ2-7, with 8 bases aligning to TRBD1. Per germline, CDR1 MDHEN and CDR2 SYDVKM. The CDR3 contains 14 residues. Trimming at V came to 6 bases and at J to 2 bases, leaving 6 bases not matched to a gene. The full variable domain, with the rest looked up from reference TRBV28 and TRBJ2-7, is DVKVTQSSRYLVKRTGEKVFLECVQDMDHENMFWYRQDPGLGLRLIYFSYDVKMKEKGDIPEGYSVSREKKERFSLILESASTNQTSMYLCASSRRGPPYEQYFGPGTRLTVT.